These 13 T cell receptor beta chains share one sample of origin, sequenced in a study of shared clonotypes between healthy human individuals. Generated by immunoSEQ multiplex PCR, the TCRdb table keeps only in-frame clones and is missing some. The sample lists some 2.1 million clones, roughly 95% occurring once. Naive CD8 populations comprised CD45RO-negative cells positively selected for CCR7, excluding terminally differentiated effector memory CD45RA+ cells. Sequencing was carried out using naive CD8+ T cells sorted from blood. These receptors all stem from a man aged 18 to 30 in good health.

This clone was observed once. V is TRBV7-8 and J is TRBJ2-7; D assignment may be TRBD1 or TRBD2 (5 bases each). The CDR3 is 16 amino acids. Germline-derived CDR1 and CDR2 are SGHVS and FQNEAQ. The V gene lost 0 bases and the J gene lost 2 bases, with 14 bases spanning the gap. The CDR3 sequence is CASSLAGTVGTYEQYF. In DNA, the CDR3 is TGTGCCAGCAGCTTAGCTGGGACGGTGGGCACCTACGAGCAGTACTTC.

The V call is TRBV4-3, the J call TRBJ2-2; D is unresolved. Germline assignment: CDR1 LGHNA and CDR2 YSLEER. The CDR3 has 15 amino acids. V was clipped by 0 bases and J by 3 bases, with 8 bases between them. The DNA of the CDR3 is TGCGCCAGCAGCCAAGATCAAGGACACACCGGGGAGCTGTTTTTT. The encoded protein is CASSQDQGHTGELFF.

A word on this clone: The sample has other DNA sequences that encode this CDR3 too. V is TRBV4-1 and J is TRBJ2-2, with D unresolved. Germline lookup yields CDR1 MGHRA and CDR2 YSYEKL. Trimming stripped 4 bases from V and 4 bases from J, with 4 bases between. This CDR3 has 12 residues. In DNA form, the CDR3 reads TGCGCCAGCAGCCGGTCCACCGGGGAGCTGTTTTTT. Its protein is CASSRSTGELFF.

As to this clone: This same CDR3 is encoded by further DNA sequences in the sample. The chain is built from TRBV27 and TRBJ2-1, with D maybe TRBD2 (6 bases). The germline V gene encodes CDR1 MNHEY and CDR2 SMNVEV (reference sequence). The CDR3 has 15 amino acids. With 5 bases removed from V and 0 bases from J, the gap between germline ends came to 11 bases. The CDR3 is CASSLSGSSYNEQFF. CDR3 sequence (DNA): TGTGCCAGCAGTCTTAGCGGAAGCTCCTACAATGAGCAGTTCTTC.

This chain links TRBV27 with TRBJ2-1; 10 bases are a match to TRBD2. V shed 2 bases, J shed 9 bases, and the junction held 13 bases outside the gene matches. CDR3 length equals 17 residues. CDR1 is MNHEY, CDR2 SMNVEV, per germline (reference sequence). In nucleotides, the CDR3 is TGTGCCAGCAGTTTAGGATCGCCTAGCGGGAGTGCGGGTGAGCAGTTCTTC. This encodes CASSLGSPSGSAGEQFF.

The J gene is TRBJ2-7, the V gene TRBV4-3; possible D gene TRBD2, 5 bases. This CDR3 contains 16 residues. CDR1 and CDR2 from the germline V gene are LGHNA and YSLEER. Trimming stripped 0 bases from V and 1 base from J, with 13 bases between. The CDR3 protein is CASSQDLEGVSYEQYF. The DNA for the CDR3 is TGCGCCAGCAGCCAAGATCTTGAGGGCGTATCCTACGAGCAGTACTTC.

About this clone: Other DNA sequences of this sample code for an identical CDR3. V gene TRBV11-2 combines with J gene TRBJ2-1, with D uncertain. The V end lost 6 bases, the J end lost 7 bases, and 4 bases lay between the germline ends. The V gene's germline CDR1 is SGHAT and CDR2 FQNNGV. This CDR3 contains 10 residues. CDR3 in amino acids: CASSQNEQFF. The CDR3, as DNA: TGTGCCAGCAGTCAGAATGAGCAGTTCTTC.

For this clone: Other DNA sequences of this sample code for an identical CDR3. V is TRBV25-1 and J is TRBJ2-5; no clear D gene. V lost 2 bases, J lost 0 bases, and 1 base lay in between. The CDR3 has 12 residues. Germline CDR1 and CDR2: MGHDK and SYGVNS. CDR3 in amino acids: CASSEDQETQYF. The CDR3 DNA sequence: TGTGCCAGCAGTGAAGACCAAGAGACCCAGTACTTC.

The chain has TRBV19 and TRBJ2-7; no reliable D call. The V gene's germline CDR1 is LNHDA and CDR2 SQIVND (reference sequence). This CDR3 is 13 amino acids long. The V gene lost 4 bases and the J gene lost 5 bases, with 12 bases spanning the gap. The CDR3 coding sequence is TGTGCCAGTAGTAGCAAAGCACCCCACGAGCAGTACTTC. Translation: CASSSKAPHEQYF.

The J gene is TRBJ2-7, the V gene TRBV13, with 7 bases that match TRBD2. With V trimmed by 5 bases and J by 2 bases, 3 bases remained unmatched. Germline loops: CDR1 PRHDT, CDR2 FYEKMQ (reference sequence). This CDR3 has 13 amino acids. CDR3 loop: CASSAGRAYEQYF. The CDR3 DNA reads TGTGCCAGCAGCGCAGGGAGGGCCTACGAGCAGTACTTC.

The CDR3 sequence: CASNQGSYGYTF. The CDR3 DNA reads TGTGCCAGTAACCAGGGGTCCTATGGCTACACCTTC. The chain joins TRBV19 to TRBJ1-2; D may be TRBD1 (6 bases). From germline, CDR1 is LNHDA and CDR2 SQIVND (reference sequence). The CDR3 length is 12 residues. Deletions cut 7 bases from V and 4 bases from J, with 10 bases between.

The chain employs TRBV7-9 and TRBJ2-3, with D maybe TRBD1 (6 bases). V was cut by 6 bases and J by 0 bases, with 13 bases left in between. Germline V gene sequence: CDR1 SEHNR, CDR2 FQNEAQ (reference sequence). This CDR3 contains 15 residues. CDR3 DNA: TGTGCCAGCAGTATGGCCCAGGGGAGCACAGATACGCAGTATTTT. It yields the protein CASSMAQGSTDTQYF.

J is TRBJ2-1 and V is TRBV19; 9 positions match TRBD2. Losses at the gene ends were 5 bases for V and 4 bases for J; bases not matched to a gene: 6. This CDR3 has 15 amino acids. Germline V gene sequence: CDR1 LNHDA, CDR2 SQIVND (reference sequence). CDR3 sequence (DNA): TGTGCCAGTAGTGCAACTAGCGGGCCTTACAATGAGCAGTTCTTC. Amino acid sequence: CASSATSGPYNEQFF.